Listed here are 27 T cell receptor beta chains from one sample, sequenced in a study of cytomegalovirus exposure and HLA in healthy donors. 13 Jbeta primers and 60 Vbeta primers were used for the PCR. The table came from immunoSEQ multiplex PCR; TCRdb's copy has only in-frame clones and leaves some out. The top ten clones hold about 3.7% of a sample with around 140,000 clones, roughly 77% of them seen once. Sequencing used PBMCs. These receptors came from a male donor in good health and CMV-seronegative.

Notes on this clone: Additional DNA sequences in this sample encode the identical CDR3. J is TRBJ1-5 and V is TRBV30; 7 nucleotides line up with TRBD1. Germline values: CDR1 GTSNPN, CDR2 SVGIG (reference sequence). V shed 0 bases and J 4 bases; nucleotides not matched to a gene: 0. The CDR3 is 13 residues long. CDR3 sequence reads: CAWSVQGNQPQHF. The CDR3 DNA reads as TGTGCCTGGAGTGTACAGGGGAATCAGCCCCAGCATTTT.

The chain couples TRBV7-9 to TRBJ1-6; D is unresolved. Deletions cut 2 bases from V and 9 bases from J, with 17 bases between. Per the germline V gene, CDR1 is SEHNR and CDR2 is FQNEAQ (reference sequence). This CDR3 has 16 residues. The CDR3 nucleotides read TGTGCCAGCAGCTTATCGGGGTTGGGGTCGGTTTCACCCCTCCACTTT. This gives the protein CASSLSGLGSVSPLHF.

The chain links TRBV10-3 to TRBJ1-5, with TRBD1 matching 10 bases. This CDR3 spans 14 amino acids. J gave up 6 bases and V 4 bases, and 3 bases lay outside the gene matches. Germline CDR1 reads ENHRY; CDR2 reads SYGVKD. CDR3: CAISGQGAIQPQHF. The CDR3 region has the DNA TGTGCCATCAGTGGACAGGGGGCTATTCAGCCCCAGCATTTT.

V gene TRBV6-5 combines with J gene TRBJ1-3, with a weak D call TRBD1 (5 bases). V lost 0 bases to trimming and J lost 4 bases, with 7 bases between them. CDR1 MNHEY and CDR2 SVGAGI come from the germline V gene. The CDR3 is 14 amino acids. The CDR3 sequence: CASSYSYRGNTIYF. The DNA for the CDR3 is TGTGCCAGCAGTTACTCCTACAGGGGAAACACCATATATTTT.

This chain links TRBV15 with TRBJ1-2; TRBD1 matches at 7 bases. Germline-derived CDR1 and CDR2 are LNHNV and YYDKDF (reference sequence). The CDR3 sequence is 16 residues long. J was trimmed by 7 bases and V by 0 bases; bases with no gene match: 11. This CDR3 reads CATSRDLVGGAGGYTF. The CDR3, as DNA: TGTGCCACCAGCAGAGATCTTGTAGGGGGCGCGGGTGGCTACACCTTC.

The V gene is TRBV19, the J gene TRBJ2-5; 8 bases map to TRBD1. The CDR3 extends over 17 amino acids. Per germline, CDR1 LNHDA and CDR2 SQIVND (reference sequence). J gave up 5 bases and V 3 bases, and 14 bases lay outside the gene matches. The CDR3 is CASSISPYSGGGETQYF. CDR3 sequence (DNA): TGTGCCAGTAGTATTTCCCCTTACTCAGGGGGCGGTGAGACCCAGTACTTC. Full variable domain (missing parts from reference TRBV19 and TRBJ2-5): DGGITQSPKYLFRKEGQNVTLSCEQNLNHDAMYWYRQDPGQGLRLIYYSQIVNDFQKGDIAEGYSVSREKKESFPLTVTSAQKNPTAFYLCASSISPYSGGGETQYFGPGTRLLVL.

The V and J genes are TRBV27 and TRBJ1-1, with TRBD1 matching 9 bases. The CDR3 totals 17 residues. Germline lookup yields CDR1 MNHEY and CDR2 SMNVEV (reference sequence). V lost 7 bases and J lost 2; bases outside the gene matches: 14. The CDR3 DNA reads TGTGCCAGCAAAGTTTGGTCGGGACAGGGAGGAAACACTGAAGCTTTCTTT. This sequence encodes CASKVWSGQGGNTEAFF.

CDR3 region: CASSRGTRVETQYF. The CDR3 DNA is TGTGCCAGCAGCAGAGGCACGCGGGTTGAGACCCAGTACTTC. This rearrangement joins TRBV9 to TRBJ2-5, with D perhaps matching TRBD2 (5 bases). Germline V lookup: CDR1 SGDLS, CDR2 YYNGEE. V was cut by 4 bases and J by 5 bases, with 15 bases left in between. The CDR3 runs 14 residues.

This chain links TRBV5-5 with TRBJ2-1; 10 bases are shared with TRBD2. The CDR3 runs to 15 residues. Germline loops: CDR1 SGHKS, CDR2 YYEKEE (reference sequence). V shed 4 bases and J 4 bases; nucleotides not matched to a gene: 5. The CDR3 spells CASSEGLAVYNEQFF. The CDR3 region has the DNA TGTGCCAGCAGCGAAGGACTAGCGGTTTACAATGAGCAGTTCTTC.

This chain joins TRBV4-3 and TRBJ2-1; D call uncertain. The ends were cut back, 7 bases at V and 0 bases at J, with 13 bases in the middle. Germline CDR1 and CDR2: LGHNA and YSLEER. There are 15 residues in the CDR3. As DNA, the CDR3 is TGCGCCAGCACATCGGAGTCAAGCTCCTACAATGAGCAGTTCTTC. Amino acids: CASTSESSSYNEQFF.

This clone was seen more than once but under ten times. CDR3 in amino acids: CASGSTGVYGYTF. CDR3 nucleotides: TGCGCCAGCGGCTCGACAGGGGTCTATGGCTACACCTTC. V and J are TRBV5-1 and TRBJ1-2; TRBD1 matches 8 bases. The CDR3 is made up of 13 amino acids. The trim removed 7 bases at V and 4 bases at J, leaving 6 bases unmatched. CDR1 and CDR2 (germline): SGHRS, YFSETQ.

The chain recombines TRBV6-5 with TRBJ1-6; D uncertain. The V end was cut by 2 bases, the J end by 9 bases, with 14 bases between. Germline CDR1 reads MNHEY; CDR2 reads SVGAGI. CDR3 length: 15 amino acids. CDR3: CASSYPRGLSSPLHF. Written as DNA, the CDR3 is TGTGCCAGCAGTTACCCCCGGGGTTTGAGTTCACCCCTCCACTTT.

The chain has TRBV19 and TRBJ1-2, with 7 bases fitting TRBD1. V shed 7 bases and J 4 bases; nucleotides not matched to a gene: 9. Germline V CDR1 and CDR2: LNHDA, SQIVND (reference sequence). The length of the CDR3 is 14 residues. The CDR3 protein is CASTSTGLGYGYTF. In DNA form, the CDR3 reads TGTGCCAGTACCTCGACAGGGCTCGGCTATGGCTACACCTTC.

This chain connects TRBV2 to TRBJ2-1; 12 bases fit TRBD2. This CDR3 is built from 16 residues. Germline CDR1 and CDR2: SNHLY and FYNNEI. The V gene end was trimmed by 5 bases and the J gene end by 4 bases; junction bases not matched to a gene: 6. CDR3 bases: TGTGCCAGCAGTATTCGGACTAGCGGGAATTACAATGAGCAGTTCTTC. It translates to CASSIRTSGNYNEQFF.

This chain uses TRBV30 with TRBJ1-2; TRBD1 matches at 8 bases. This CDR3 region has 12 residues. Germline V gives CDR1 GTSNPN, CDR2 SVGIG (reference sequence). Trimming took 3 bases from V and 7 from J; bases not matched to a gene: 4. The CDR3 bases are TGTGCCTGGAGCTACGACAGGGGTGGCTACACCTTC. Residues: CAWSYDRGGYTF.

This chain joins TRBV11-1 and TRBJ2-1; D perhaps matches TRBD2 (5 bases). This CDR3 is built from 15 residues. The V end lost 4 bases, the J end lost 2 bases, and 12 bases lay between the germline ends. Germline lookup yields CDR1 SGHAT and CDR2 FQDESV (reference sequence). The CDR3 here is CASSYSRGTYNEQFF. Written as DNA, the CDR3 is TGTGCCAGCAGCTATAGTCGGGGTACCTACAATGAGCAGTTCTTC.

This clone was picked up a small number of times. The V gene is TRBV21-1, the J gene TRBJ2-7; the table gives TRBD1 as D, unverified against the DNA. TRBV21-1 has pseudogene status. This CDR3 is 13 amino acids long. The CDR3 bases are TGTGCCAGCAGCTCTCACAGGGTCCACGAGCAGTACTTC. The encoded protein is CASSSHRVHEQYF.

J is TRBJ2-7 and V is TRBV7-3, with a weak D call TRBD1 (6 bases). This CDR3 spans 13 amino acids. Germline V gene data show CDR1 as SGHTA and CDR2 as FQGTGA. V lost 3 bases and J lost 1, with 7 bases in between. The CDR3, as DNA: TGTGCCAGCAGCTTGGACAGTTCCTACGAGCAGTACTTC. This encodes CASSLDSSYEQYF.

This clone was seen only once. The rearrangement links TRBV30 to TRBJ2-3, with 7 bases fitting TRBD2. The CDR3 runs 17 residues. CDR1 and CDR2 (germline): GTSNPN, SVGIG (reference sequence). The J segment lost 0 bases and the V segment lost 2 bases, leaving 11 bases of the junction unmatched. The CDR3 protein is CAWSSGRAIRSTDTQYF. In nucleotides, the CDR3 is TGTGCCTGGAGTAGTGGGAGGGCTATCCGAAGCACAGATACGCAGTATTTT. The variable domain in full, with the rest retrieved from reference TRBV30 and TRBJ2-3, is SQTIHQWPATLVQPVGSPLSLECTVEGTSNPNLYWYRQAAGRGLQLLFYSVGIGQISSEVPQNLSASRPQDRQFILSSKKLLLSDSGFYLCAWSSGRAIRSTDTQYFGPGTRLTVL.

The table lists this clone with a few counts. The chain is built from TRBV29-1 and TRBJ2-5; 10 bases agree with TRBD1. Gene TRBJ2-7 matches the end of the DNA better, so the J call may be wrong. CDR3 length equals 14 residues. Germline lookup yields CDR1 SQVTM and CDR2 ANQGSEA. The chain's CDR3 is CSVEAGQGAYEQYF. The DNA for the CDR3 is TGCAGCGTTGAAGCCGGACAGGGGGCCTACGAGCAGTACTTC.

This clone was observed a handful of times. This chain uses TRBV6-5 with TRBJ2-2; 9 bases match TRBD1. Per germline, CDR1 MNHEY and CDR2 SVGAGI. The CDR3 consists of 15 residues. V trimming: 5 bases; J trimming: 5 bases; junction bases outside the gene matches: 6. CDR3: CASSRGQGMTGELFF. CDR3 DNA sequence: TGTGCCAGCAGTCGAGGACAGGGGATGACCGGGGAGCTGTTTTTT.

The CDR3 sequence: CASSLLQGDYYGYTF. CDR3 coding DNA: TGTGCCAGCAGTTTGTTGCAGGGGGATTACTATGGCTACACCTTC. This chain joins TRBV27 and TRBJ1-2; 7 bases align to TRBD1. Germline CDR1 and CDR2: MNHEY and SMNVEV (reference sequence). Germline trimming cut 3 bases from V and 3 bases from J; bases unmatched to any gene: 7. The CDR3 runs 15 residues.

This clone was counted once. The chain combines TRBV11-3 with TRBJ2-1, with D unclear. The CDR3 is made up of 15 amino acids. Trimming left V 5 bases short and J 2 bases short, with 13 bases between. The V gene's germline CDR1 is SGHNT and CDR2 YENEEA. DNA for the CDR3: TGTGCCAGCAGCCCCGGGTCAACCCCCTACAATGAGCAGTTCTTC. As protein: CASSPGSTPYNEQFF.

This clone was observed once. This CDR3 reads CASSLGVAGGLETQYF. The CDR3 DNA sequence: TGTGCCAGCAGCCTGGGGGTAGCGGGAGGGTTGGAGACCCAGTACTTC. The chain carries TRBV5-4 and TRBJ2-5; 11 bases map to TRBD2. The CDR3 has 16 residues. Trimming at V came to 4 bases and at J to 5 bases, leaving 10 bases not matched to a gene. The germline V gene encodes CDR1 SGHNT and CDR2 YYREEE (reference sequence).

The chain links TRBV19 to TRBJ1-3; D is unresolved. V shed 3 bases and J shed 4 bases, with 10 bases lying between them. Germline CDR1 reads LNHDA; CDR2 reads SQIVND (reference sequence). This CDR3 has 14 amino acids. The CDR3 DNA is TGTGCCAGTAGTATGAGAGGGTTGGGAAACACCATATATTTT. Its translation: CASSMRGLGNTIYF. The full variable domain, in which reference TRBV19 and TRBJ1-3 provide the parts outside the CDR3, is DGGITQSPKYLFRKEGQNVTLSCEQNLNHDAMYWYRQDPGQGLRLIYYSQIVNDFQKGDIAEGYSVSREKKESFPLTVTSAQKNPTAFYLCASSMRGLGNTIYFGEGSWLTVV.

V usage is TRBV5-4 and J usage is TRBJ2-7; no firm D call. The germline V gene has CDR1 SGHNT and CDR2 YYREEE (reference sequence). The CDR3 spans 14 residues. V shed 1 base and J shed 0 bases, with 8 bases lying between them. The CDR3 DNA sequence: TGTGCCAGCAGCTTGCAAAGCGCCTCCTACGAGCAGTACTTC. Protein product: CASSLQSASYEQYF.

The chain couples TRBV2 to TRBJ2-1; the match to TRBD2 covers 7 bases. J lost 10 bases, V lost 0 bases, and 6 bases had no gene match. CDR1 SNHLY and CDR2 FYNNEI come from the germline V gene. The CDR3 length is 14 residues. CDR3 loop: CASSEALTSLEQFF. CDR3 bases: TGTGCCAGCAGTGAAGCCCTGACTAGCCTGGAGCAGTTCTTC. The full variable domain, its missing parts supplied by reference TRBV2 and TRBJ2-1, is EPEVTQTPSHQVTQMGQEVILRCVPISNHLYFYWYRQILGQKVEFLVSFYNNEISEKSEIFDDQFSVERPDGSNFTLKIRSTKLEDSAMYFCASSEALTSLEQFFGPGTRLTVL.